The 9 T cell receptor beta chains reported below all come from one sample, sequenced in a study of shared clonotypes between healthy human individuals. Assay used: immunoSEQ multiplex PCR; TCRdb lists only in-frame clones, some missing. The sample holds some 2,000,000 clones, 90% to 95% seen once. Sequencing input: naive CD4+ T cells sorted from blood. Subset in this sample: CD45RA+ positively selected. All receptors come from a man aged 18 to 35 in good health.

Details on this clone: Other DNA sequences in this sample translate to the same CDR3. The chain combines TRBV28 with TRBJ2-3; possibly TRBD1 for D (6 bases). The germline V and J ends were trimmed by 2 bases and 0 bases, with 6 bases remaining between them. The CDR3 is made up of 14 amino acids. The germline V gene has CDR1 MDHEN and CDR2 SYDVKM. The CDR3 DNA sequence: TGTGCCAGCAGTTTAAGGGGGAGCACAGATACGCAGTATTTT. As protein: CASSLRGSTDTQYF.

In its sample, this clone was seen once. V gene TRBV29-1 combines with J gene TRBJ1-2; TRBD1 is a possible D gene (6 bases). Germline V gives CDR1 SQVTM, CDR2 ANQGSEA. The V and J ends lost 6 bases and 3 bases respectively, with 17 bases between them. This CDR3 comprises 14 residues. Here the CDR3 reads CSVAAGGAHYGYTF. In DNA, the CDR3 is TGCAGCGTGGCCGCCGGGGGGGCACACTATGGCTACACCTTC.

This chain joins TRBV10-3 and TRBJ2-5; weak D call: TRBD1 (5 bases). The CDR3 extends over 13 amino acids. V dropped 6 bases and J dropped 2 bases, with 10 bases sitting between them. CDR1 ENHRY and CDR2 SYGVKD come from the germline V gene. The CDR3, as DNA: TGTGCCATCAGCGACAGCGTACAAGAGACCCAGTACTTC. Translating it yields CAISDSVQETQYF.

The rearrangement links TRBV11-2 to TRBJ1-3; 7 nucleotides line up with TRBD1. The CDR3 covers 18 residues. V lost 0 bases and J lost 0; bases outside the gene matches: 8. The germline V gene encodes CDR1 SGHAT and CDR2 FQNNGV. In nucleotides, the CDR3 is TGTGCCAGCAGCTTAGACTCCACAGGGGACGGCTCTGGAAACACCATATATTTT. It is translated as CASSLDSTGDGSGNTIYF.

The chain is built from TRBV27 and TRBJ2-5; D remains unclear. The CDR3 totals 15 residues. The germline V gene has CDR1 MNHEY and CDR2 SMNVEV (reference sequence). The V end was cut by 6 bases, the J end by 2 bases, with 16 bases between. The CDR3 DNA is TGTGCCAGCAGACCCGAGCTTTACCCACAAGAGACCCAGTACTTC. Its protein product is CASRPELYPQETQYF.

The chain links TRBV25-1 to TRBJ2-3, with 7 bases aligning to TRBD1. Losses at the gene ends were 6 bases for V and 5 bases for J; bases not matched to a gene: 14. The CDR3 sequence is 16 residues long. The germline V gene has CDR1 MGHDK and CDR2 SYGVNS. In nucleotides, the CDR3 is TGTGCCAGCAGCCGATGGGGTCAGGGGGAAGTAGATACGCAGTATTTT. Protein sequence: CASSRWGQGEVDTQYF.

The chain joins TRBV7-9 to TRBJ2-5; TRBD2 aligns across 7 bases. CDR1 and CDR2 from the germline V gene are SEHNR and FQNEAQ (reference sequence). V lost 0 bases and J lost 1; bases outside the gene matches: 8. The CDR3 runs to 17 residues. The CDR3 spells CASSLARGSGSQETQYF. The CDR3 DNA reads TGTGCCAGCAGCTTAGCGCGGGGTAGCGGGTCCCAAGAGACCCAGTACTTC. The whole variable domain, filled in from reference TRBV7-9 and TRBJ2-5, reads DTGVSQNPRHKITKRGQNVTFRCDPISEHNRLYWYRQTLGQGPEFLTYFQNEAQLEKSRLLSDRFSAERPKGSFSTLEIQRTEQGDSAMYLCASSLARGSGSQETQYFGPGTRLLVL.

The J gene is TRBJ1-4, the V gene TRBV5-4; D is ambiguous. From germline, CDR1 is SGHNT and CDR2 YYREEE (reference sequence). There are 14 residues in the CDR3. Trimming cost V 5 bases and J 4 bases, with 12 bases left between them. The CDR3 sequence: CASSPDTRNEKLFF. The CDR3 DNA reads TGTGCCAGCAGTCCCGACACCCGTAATGAAAAACTGTTTTTT.

V gene TRBV30 combines with J gene TRBJ1-3; TRBD1 might be the D (5 bases). This CDR3 comprises 15 residues. Looked up from germline, CDR1 is GTSNPN and CDR2 is SVGIG (reference sequence). Trimming left V 2 bases short and J 4 bases short, with 15 bases between. CDR3 region: CAWSTRRGGGNTIYF. The CDR3 DNA is TGTGCCTGGAGTACCCGTAGGGGTGGGGGAAACACCATATATTTT.